This is a list of T cell receptor beta chains from one sample in a study of blood T cell repertoires in COVID-19. Assay: immunoSEQ multiplex PCR; the TCRdb copy retains only in-frame clones and omits some. The sample includes over 200,000 clones, around 93% of them seen just once. Source material: PBMCs or T cells enriched from blood (not recorded which). The source is a human donor in a cohort exposed to, infected with or recovered from COVID-19 (not recorded which). The donor label of this sample is uncertain. CDR3s include the opening cysteine and the closing phenylalanine or tryptophan. The D gene is left open where the match is weak. For some rows the clone size is stated as once, few or many, or as a class when expanded; others skip it.

V gene,J gene,D gene,clone size,CDR3 DNA,CDR3 protein
TRBV19,TRBJ2-2,-,-,TGTGCCAGTAGTCAAGGGGGGGGATTCACCGGGGAGCTGTTTTTT,CASSQGGGFTGELFF
TRBV12-3/TRBV12-4,TRBJ1-5,-,-,TGTGCCAGCAGTGAGGGACACAATCAGCCCCAGCATTTT,CASSEGHNQPQHF
TRBV10-1,TRBJ2-3,-,-,TGCGCCAGCAGTGATGTCAGGAGCACAGATACGCAGTATTTT,CASSDVRSTDTQYF
TRBV6-4,TRBJ2-3,TRBD2,-,TGTGCCAGCAGTGGTAGCGGGGGGGCCACAGATACGCAGTATTTT,CASSGSGGATDTQYF
TRBV15,TRBJ2-2,-,-,TGTGCCACCAGCAATACAGCGGTGGGCGGGGAGCTGTTTTTT,CATSNTAVGGELFF
TRBV27,TRBJ1-6,-,-,TGTGCCAGCAGTTTCGGGCAGGGTAATAATTCACCCCTCCACTTT,CASSFGQGNNSPLHF
TRBV4-1,TRBJ2-5,TRBD2,-,TGCGCCAGCAGCCAAGATCGGACTAGCGGGGGGAGCGAGACCCAGTACTTC,CASSQDRTSGGSETQYF
TRBV27,TRBJ2-7,-,-,TGTGCCAGCGGCCCAGGGGACAACTCCTACGAGCAGTACTTC,CASGPGDNSYEQYF
TRBV7-9,TRBJ1-1,TRBD1,-,TGTGCCAGCAGCTTCGGACAGGGCAAAGCTTTCTTT,CASSFGQGKAFF
TRBV11-2,TRBJ2-7,-,-,TGTGCCAGCAGCTTAGGGGCCCAAGGATCCTACGAGCAGTACTTC,CASSLGAQGSYEQYF
TRBV9,TRBJ2-7,-,-,TGTGCCACCAGTAGGGGTTCTGGCGACGAGCAGTACTTC,CATSRGSGDEQYF
TRBV5-1,TRBJ1-1,TRBD1,few,TGCGCCAGCAGCGGACAGGGGAACACTGAAGCTTTCTTT,CASSGQGNTEAFF
TRBV9,TRBJ1-2,-,-,TGTGCCAGCAGCGTAGGATCTGGAGCTAACTATGGCTACACCTTC,CASSVGSGANYGYTF
TRBV6-5,TRBJ1-5,-,-,TGTGCCAGCAGACACAGGGCGGGTCAGCCCCAGCATTTT,CASRHRAGQPQHF
TRBV5-1,TRBJ2-7,TRBD1,-,TGCGCCAGCGGCGGGACAGGGCGGCACGAGCAGTACTTC,CASGGTGRHEQYF
TRBV6-5,TRBJ2-7,TRBD1,-,TGTGCCAGCAGGGACAGGGGGTTTAACGACGAGCAGTACTTC,CASRDRGFNDEQYF
TRBV7-9,TRBJ1-1,-,-,TGTGCCAGCAGCTTAATGCAGGACGGGGGGACTGAAGCTTTCTTT,CASSLMQDGGTEAFF
TRBV19,TRBJ2-7,-,-,TGTGCCACCTCTGAACAGGGATCCTACGAGCAGTACTTC,CATSEQGSYEQYF
TRBV19,TRBJ1-6,TRBD1,-,TGTGCCAGTAGCCCTGGACAGGGGAATTCACCCCTCCACTTT,CASSPGQGNSPLHF
TRBV3-1/TRBV3-2,TRBJ2-7,TRBD2,-,TGTGCCAGCAGCCCGACCGGGACTAGCGGGGCCTACGAGCAGTACTTC,CASSPTGTSGAYEQYF
TRBV19,TRBJ2-6,-,few,TGTGCCAGTAGTATCGACAGCTCTGGGGCCAACGTCCTGACTTTC,CASSIDSSGANVLTF
TRBV3-1/TRBV3-2,TRBJ2-5,TRBD2,-,TGTGCCAGCAGCCAATCCAGCGGGGGGCAAGAGACCCAGTACTTC,CASSQSSGGQETQYF
TRBV4-1,TRBJ2-7,TRBD2,-,TGCGCCAGCAGCCAAGCCTACGCTAGCGGTTACGAGCAGTACTTC,CASSQAYASGYEQYF
TRBV19,TRBJ2-7,-,-,TGTGCCAGTCGGCCCGGGACATCCTACGAGCAGTACTTC,CASRPGTSYEQYF
TRBV10-3,TRBJ1-3,TRBD1,-,TGTGCCATCGGAGGGGGACAGGGCAAGCACACCATATATTTT,CAIGGGQGKHTIYF
TRBV12-5,TRBJ2-7,-,-,TGTGCTAGTGGTTTCGGACAGATCTCCTACGAGCAGTACTTC,CASGFGQISYEQYF
TRBV10-3,TRBJ2-6,-,-,TGTGCCATCAGTGACGCAGAATCTGGGGCCAACGTCCTGACTTTC,CAISDAESGANVLTF
TRBV4-3,TRBJ2-1,-,-,TGCGCCAGCAGCCACCCTGGCACCTACAATGAGCAGTTCTTC,CASSHPGTYNEQFF
TRBV10-3,TRBJ1-3,-,once,TGTGCCATCAGCACCTTTGCTATAAGCTCTGGAAACACCATATATTTT,CAISTFAISSGNTIYF
TRBV30,TRBJ2-3,-,-,TGTGCCTGGAGCCCGCTAGCCTTCGCAGATACGCAGTATTTT,CAWSPLAFADTQYF
TRBV10-3,TRBJ2-7,-,-,TGTGCCATCAGCTTCAACCCGGGACAAGGGAGCGAGCAGTACTTC,CAISFNPGQGSEQYF
TRBV7-9,TRBJ1-3,TRBD1,-,TGTGCCAGCAGCTTGACGAGAACAGGGGCTGGAAACACCATATATTTT,CASSLTRTGAGNTIYF
TRBV11-2,TRBJ2-2,-,-,TGTGCCAGCAGCTTAGAGGGGTTGGACAGCGGGGAGCTGTTTTTT,CASSLEGLDSGELFF
TRBV27,TRBJ1-5,-,-,TGTGCCAGCAGCACCAGGGGTAATCAGCCCCAGCATTTT,CASSTRGNQPQHF
TRBV5-8,TRBJ1-4,-,once,TGTGCCAGCAGCTTGGAGGGAGCCCATAATGAAAAACTGTTTTTT,CASSLEGAHNEKLFF
TRBV19,TRBJ1-5,TRBD1,-,TGTGCCGCAGGGGGCCCAGGACGCAATCAGCCCCAGCATTTT,CAAGGPGRNQPQHF
TRBV2,TRBJ1-1,-,-,TGTGCCAGCACCGCTATCATGAACACTGAAGCTTTCTTT,CASTAIMNTEAFF
TRBV3-1/TRBV3-2,TRBJ1-2,-,-,TGTGCCAGCAGCCACACAGATAGAGGCTACACCTTC,CASSHTDRGYTF